The rows below give T cell receptor beta chains drawn from one sample of a study of blood T cell repertoires in COVID-19. Assay used: immunoSEQ multiplex PCR; TCRdb lists only in-frame clones, some missing. Of hundreds of thousands of clones in the sample, about 87% are singletons; the top ten hold 1.5%. The sequenced material came from peripheral blood. The source is a woman between 40 and 50 years old who had recovered from COVID-19. Both conserved end residues are part of each CDR3. Fields, in order: clone size, J gene, CDR3 length, V gene, D gene, CDR3 DNA, CDR3 protein. A D gene is named only where the DNA matches it firmly. Clone sizes are given selectively: once, few, many, or a class where the clone is expanded.

>NA|TRBJ1-3|13|TRBV30|NA
TGTGCCTGGGTGGGGGGATCTGGAAACACCATATATTTT
CAWVGGSGNTIYF
>NA|TRBJ1-2|12|TRBV7-9|TRBD1
TGTGCCAGGGGGGACAGTACCTATGGCTACACCTTC
CARGDSTYGYTF
>NA|TRBJ2-7|14|TRBV18|NA
TGTGCCAGCTCATCTCTTCGGGACTCTTACGAGCAGTACTTC
CASSSLRDSYEQYF
>NA|TRBJ2-3|16|TRBV27|TRBD2
TGTGCCAGCAGTTCCTCTAGCGGGGAAATCACAGATACGCAGTATTTT
CASSSSSGEITDTQYF
>NA|TRBJ1-6|15|TRBV9|NA
TGTGCCAGCAGCGTAGCTGGAGGGGTCGGCTCACCCCTCCACTTT
CASSVAGGVGSPLHF
>once|TRBJ1-1|16|TRBV5-4|NA
TGTGCCAGCAGCCCGAGTAGCAGGGCGGAGGGGACTGAAGCTTTCTTT
CASSPSSRAEGTEAFF
>once|TRBJ2-6|17|TRBV11-2|TRBD1
TGTGCCAGCAGCGAGGGACAGGACTTCTCTGGGGCCAACGTCCTGACTTTC
CASSEGQDFSGANVLTF
>NA|TRBJ2-1|13|TRBV28|NA
TGTGCCACCCGACTTTCCATCATCAATGAGCAGTTCTTC
CATRLSIINEQFF
>NA|TRBJ1-5|21|TRBV21-1|NA
TGTGCCAGCAGCAAATTGAAAGTGTCGGGACAGTCCATCCTTAGCAATCAGCCCCAGCATTTT
CASSKLKVSGQSILSNQPQHF
>NA|TRBJ1-2|15|TRBV7-3|NA
TGTGCCAGCAGCTTAAGGGCAGGGGAATCGAAGGGCTACACCTTC
CASSLRAGESKGYTF
>NA|TRBJ1-2|12|TRBV30|NA
TGTGCCTGGAGAACACGCGGCTATGGCTACACCTTC
CAWRTRGYGYTF
>NA|TRBJ2-7|15|TRBV13|TRBD1
TGTGCCAGCAGCCCCCGGGGACAGGGGGTCCACGAGCAGTACTTC
CASSPRGQGVHEQYF
>once|TRBJ2-2|16|TRBV7-2|NA
TGTGCCAGCAGCTTACTCGGGACACCAAACACCGGGGAGCTGTTTTTT
CASSLLGTPNTGELFF
>NA|TRBJ2-3|15|TRBV29-1|TRBD2
TGCAGCGCCAGGCTTAGCGGGGGGGACACAGATACGCAGTATTTT
CSARLSGGDTDTQYF
>NA|TRBJ2-1|14|TRBV9|TRBD2
TGTGCCAGCAGCGTAGGGGAGGGGTCTAATGAGCAGTTCTTC
CASSVGEGSNEQFF
>NA|TRBJ1-1|15|TRBV9|TRBD1
TGTGCCAGCAGCCCCTGGACAGGGATGAACACTGAAGCTTTCTTT
CASSPWTGMNTEAFF
>NA|TRBJ1-4|13|TRBV2|TRBD1
TGTGCCAGCACCGGGACAGGGGGTGAAAAACTGTTTTTT
CASTGTGGEKLFF
>NA|TRBJ1-2|13|TRBV13|TRBD1
TGTGCCAGCAGTCACGCAGGGGGAGATGGCTACACCTTC
CASSHAGGDGYTF
>NA|TRBJ1-5|14|TRBV30|TRBD1
TGTGCCTGGAGTGGCACAGGGGGCAATCAGCCCCAGCATTTT
CAWSGTGGNQPQHF
>NA|TRBJ1-2|14|TRBV19|NA
TGTGCCAGTAGTAGTACTGGGGGCAGGGATGGCTACACCTTC
CASSSTGGRDGYTF
>NA|TRBJ2-1|12|TRBV6-5|NA
TGTGCCAGCAGTCGAGAGACCTCGGAGGGGTTCTTC
CASSRETSEGFF
>NA|TRBJ2-5|13|TRBV7-2|NA
TGTGCCAGCAGCCCCTCGCGGGGCGGGGCCCAGTACTTC
CASSPSRGGAQYF
>NA|TRBJ2-2|15|TRBV9|NA
TGTGCCAGCAGCGCGAGAGGACATAACACCGGGGAGCTGTTTTTT
CASSARGHNTGELFF
>NA|TRBJ1-5|16|TRBV27|NA
TGTGCCAGCAGTTTATCACCGGGGGTAGGCAATCAGCCCCAGCATTTT
CASSLSPGVGNQPQHF
>NA|TRBJ2-4|16|TRBV2|TRBD1
TGTGCCAGCGGAACTTCCCGGGACAGGGTATTGGACATTCAGTACTTC
CASGTSRDRVLDIQYF